This record looks at one T cell receptor beta chain sequence and its context. The data are from a study of blood T cell repertoires in COVID-19. Study details: COVID-19 samples, acute and convalescent, were from the United States, Italy and Spain.

This CDR3 spans 12 amino acids. Trimming left V 3 bases short and J 4 bases short, with 6 bases between. Sequenced by immunoSEQ multiplex PCR; TCRdb stores in-frame clones only, minus some. In the table there are about 160,000 clones, over 70% of which are singletons. The receptor was isolated from a man aged 70-80 years with acute or convalescent COVID-19. Sequencing was carried out using peripheral blood. The chain employs TRBV12-3 or TRBV12-4 and TRBJ1-2; D is unresolved. CDR3 nucleotide sequence: TGTGCCAGCAGTTTGAGCGTCTATGGCTACACCTTC. Its protein product is CASSLSVYGYTF.